A single sample is the source of the 22 T cell receptor beta chains below, sequenced in a study of blood T cell repertoires in COVID-19. Profiled with immunoSEQ multiplex PCR; TCRdb holds only in-frame clones, not every one. This table holds 90,000 or so clones, approximately 82% found once. Sequenced sample: peripheral blood. These receptors came from a man aged 55 to 70 with acute or convalescent COVID-19.

As DNA, the CDR3 is TGTGCCAGCAGTTTACAGGGGTCGGTGGTGAACACTGAAGCTTTCTTT. Translated, it gives CASSLQGSVVNTEAFF. The chain links TRBV27 to TRBJ1-1; D may be TRBD1 (6 bases). Trimming stripped 2 bases from V and 0 bases from J, with 13 bases between. This CDR3 spans 16 amino acids. CDR1 MNHEY and CDR2 SMNVEV come from the germline V gene (reference sequence).

The chain has TRBV7-2 and TRBJ1-5; D gene unclear. The CDR3 consists of 14 residues. Trimming shortened V by 1 base and J by 7 bases, and 11 bases separated the two germline ends. Looked up from germline, CDR1 is SGHTA and CDR2 is FQGNSA. CDR3 sequence: CASSLGRGGQPQHF. In DNA, the CDR3 is TGTGCCAGCAGCTTAGGGCGCGGAGGACAGCCCCAGCATTTT.

This clone was seen a handful of times. The chain combines TRBV5-6 with TRBJ1-6; D is uncertain. Germline CDR1 SGHDT, CDR2 YYEEEE. Trimming shortened V by 0 bases and J by 1 base, and 8 bases separated the two germline ends. The CDR3 runs 16 residues. CDR3: CASSLGGNSYNSPLHF. DNA of the CDR3: TGTGCCAGCAGCTTGGGAGGGAATTCCTATAATTCACCCCTCCACTTT. The full variable domain, its missing parts supplied by reference TRBV5-6 and TRBJ1-6, is DAGVTQSPTHLIKTRGQQVTLRCSPKSGHDTVSWYQQALGQGPQFIFQYYEEEERQRGNFPDRFSGHQFPNYSSELNVNALLLGDSALYLCASSLGGNSYNSPLHFGNGTRLTVT.

The rearrangement joins TRBV7-3 to TRBJ2-2; D call uncertain. The CDR3 consists of 14 residues. V lost 5 bases, J lost 3 bases, and 10 bases lay in between. CDR1 is SGHTA and CDR2 is FQGTGA in the germline V gene. CDR3 loop: CASSPRSDTGELFF. The CDR3 DNA reads as TGTGCCAGCAGCCCGCGATCGGACACCGGGGAGCTGTTTTTT.

The V gene is TRBV7-2, the J gene TRBJ1-1; D call uncertain. Trimming cost V 4 bases and J 8 bases, with 11 bases left between them. The CDR3 sequence is 12 residues long. The germline CDR1 and CDR2 sequences are SGHTA and FQGNSA. The CDR3 sequence is CASSSTRREAFF. The CDR3 DNA is TGTGCCAGCAGCTCAACGAGGAGAGAAGCTTTCTTT.

This clone has just one count. The CDR3 region has the DNA TGTGCCAGCAGCTTAGCAGGTTTGGGACAGGGGCGCTATGGCTACACCTTC. The encoded protein is CASSLAGLGQGRYGYTF. The chain uses TRBV11-2 and TRBJ1-2; 10 nucleotides align to TRBD1. The V and J ends lost 1 base and 4 bases, in that order; junction bases with no gene match: 9. Germline CDR1 is SGHAT and CDR2 is FQNNGV. This CDR3 region has 17 residues.

This clone has a handful of counts. The rearrangement uses TRBV19 and TRBJ2-7, with 11 bases matching TRBD2. This CDR3 spans 13 amino acids. V shed 6 bases, J shed 7 bases, and the junction held 5 bases outside the gene matches. Germline CDR1 is LNHDA and CDR2 is SQIVND (reference sequence). CDR3 DNA: TGTGCCAGTAGGACTAGCGGGGCCGGGGAGCAGTACTTC. Its protein product is CASRTSGAGEQYF. The variable domain in full, completed from reference TRBV19 and TRBJ2-7, reads DGGITQSPKYLFRKEGQNVTLSCEQNLNHDAMYWYRQDPGQGLRLIYYSQIVNDFQKGDIAEGYSVSREKKESFPLTVTSAQKNPTAFYLCASRTSGAGEQYFGPGTRLTVT.

This chain connects TRBV5-1 to TRBJ2-7; tentative D call: TRBD2 (5 bases). Trimming removed 1 base from V and 7 bases from J, with 15 bases in between. Germline V gene data show CDR1 as SGHRS and CDR2 as YFSETQ. There are 14 residues in the CDR3. This chain's CDR3 is CASSLKELLGEQYV. The CDR3 DNA is TGCGCCAGCAGCTTGAAGGAGCTACTAGGAGAGCAGTACGTC.

This chain joins TRBV19 and TRBJ2-3; TRBD2 matches at 12 bases. V dropped 9 bases and J dropped 5; count of bases not matched to a gene: 3. This CDR3 spans 13 amino acids. From germline, CDR1 is LNHDA and CDR2 SQIVND (reference sequence). DNA for the CDR3: TGTGCCAGCGGACTAGCGGGGTTAGATACGCAGTATTTT. It encodes CASGLAGLDTQYF.

This clone came up once. The chain recombines TRBV2 with TRBJ2-7; 11 bases line up with TRBD1. CDR1 is SNHLY and CDR2 is FYNNEI in the germline V gene. Trimming took 2 bases from V and 1 from J; bases not matched to a gene: 4. This CDR3 has 16 amino acids. CDR3 in DNA: TGTGCCAGCAGTGAACCAGGACAGGGGGCTTCCTACGAGCAGTACGTC. This sequence encodes CASSEPGQGASYEQYV.

Many counts were recorded for this clone. The chain combines TRBV27 with TRBJ2-5; 13 bases align to TRBD2. The CDR3 consists of 19 residues. The germline CDR1 and CDR2 sequences are MNHEY and SMNVEV (reference sequence). The ends lost 6 bases at V and 0 bases at J; junction bases unmatched: 13. The CDR3 reads CASSLTSGGASGDQETQYF. The DNA for the CDR3 is TGTGCCAGCAGCCTAACTAGCGGGGGGGCGTCCGGGGACCAAGAGACCCAGTACTTC.

The gene calls are TRBV4-1 and TRBJ1-2; D call uncertain. The CDR3 runs 16 residues. V was clipped by 0 bases and J by 1 base, with 12 bases between them. Germline CDR1 and CDR2: MGHRA and YSYEKL. The CDR3 here is CASSQEVFRINYGYTF. For the CDR3, the DNA is TGCGCCAGCAGCCAAGAAGTCTTCAGGATTAACTATGGCTACACCTTC.

Only a few counts were recorded for this clone. The V and J genes are TRBV5-1 and TRBJ1-2, with a possible D match to TRBD1 (6 bases). The germline V gene encodes CDR1 SGHRS and CDR2 YFSETQ. The CDR3 runs to 21 residues. V lost 0 bases to trimming and J lost 8 bases, with 35 bases between them. The CDR3, as DNA: TGCGCCAGCAGCTTGGCCCTCTTTGGGGCGTTCTCGGGTCGACAGGACGGAGGCTACACCTTC. This translates into CASSLALFGAFSGRQDGGYTF.

CDR3 residues: CASSYAPGGYEQYF. CDR3 coding DNA: TGTGCCAGCAGCTACGCGCCCGGAGGCTACGAGCAGTACTTC. The genes are TRBV3-1 (or the pseudogene TRBV3-2) and TRBJ2-7, with a possible D match to TRBD2 (5 bases). Germline loops: CDR1 LGHDT, CDR2 YNNKEL (reference sequence). The CDR3 runs to 14 residues. The germline V and J ends were trimmed by 5 bases and 3 bases, with 14 bases remaining between them.

The chain recombines TRBV11-3 with TRBJ2-5; TRBD2 matches at 9 bases. The germline V gene has CDR1 SGHNT and CDR2 YENEEA. J was trimmed by 4 bases and V by 5 bases; bases with no gene match: 5. The CDR3 runs to 14 residues. The CDR3 bases are TGTGCCAGCAGCCGCGGGGGGGCCGTAGAGACCCAGTACTTC. This codes for CASSRGGAVETQYF.

The rearrangement uses TRBV7-9 and TRBJ1-1; D possibly corresponds to TRBD1 (6 bases). Germline V gene sequence: CDR1 SEHNR, CDR2 FQNEAQ (reference sequence). CDR3 length equals 13 residues. Trimming shortened V by 1 base and J by 7 bases, and 10 bases separated the two germline ends. The CDR3 region has the DNA TGTGCCAGCAGCTTAGGGCAGGGGTTTGAAGCTTTCTTT. Its protein is CASSLGQGFEAFF.

The rearrangement links TRBV27 to TRBJ2-7; 8 nucleotides agree with TRBD2. CDR1 is MNHEY and CDR2 is SMNVEV in the germline V gene (reference sequence). J lost 6 bases, V lost 8 bases, and 9 bases had no gene match. The CDR3 consists of 13 residues. CDR3 coding DNA: TGTGCCAGCTCCCCGACTAGCGTCGGCGAGCAGTACTTC. Its translation: CASSPTSVGEQYF.

The chain uses TRBV19 and TRBJ1-3; D gene ambiguous. Germline V gene data show CDR1 as LNHDA and CDR2 as SQIVND (reference sequence). CDR3 length: 17 amino acids. V was trimmed by 4 bases and J by 0 bases, leaving 16 bases between them. CDR3 residues: CASSTLMRASSGNTIYF. The CDR3, as DNA: TGTGCCAGTAGTACCCTGATGAGGGCTAGCTCTGGAAACACCATATATTTT.

The chain uses TRBV4-1 and TRBJ2-1, with D possibly being TRBD2 (7 bases). Trimming removed 4 bases at V and 8 bases at J, with 27 bases between. The CDR3 runs 18 residues. CDR1 is MGHRA, CDR2 YSYEKL, per germline. In DNA form, the CDR3 reads TGCGCCAGCAGCCTAATACCTGCGGTTGGGGGGGGCTTTGATGAGCAGTTCTTC. It specifies CASSLIPAVGGGFDEQFF.

This chain connects TRBV27 to TRBJ1-6; 7 bases are shared with TRBD1. This CDR3 has 15 residues. Germline CDR1 MNHEY, CDR2 SMNVEV (reference sequence). Trimming took 5 bases from V and 8 from J; bases not matched to a gene: 9. In nucleotides, the CDR3 is TGTGCCAGCAGTCCAGAGACAGGGCGCTATTCACCCCTCCACTTT. Translation gives CASSPETGRYSPLHF.

This clone was found many times. V is TRBV6-2 or TRBV6-3 and J is TRBJ1-1; 9 bases fit TRBD1. V lost 4 bases to trimming and J lost 4 bases; unmatched junction nucleotides: 10. CDR1 and CDR2 (germline): MNHEY, SVGEGT. The CDR3 totals 16 residues. The CDR3 protein is CASSWIWGQGSTEAFF. CDR3 DNA sequence: TGTGCCAGCAGTTGGATTTGGGGACAGGGTTCCACTGAAGCTTTCTTT.

The chain employs TRBV7-2 and TRBJ2-7; D possibly corresponds to TRBD2 (6 bases). CDR1 SGHTA and CDR2 FQGNSA come from the germline V gene. Trimming stripped 11 bases from V and 3 bases from J, with 17 bases between. The CDR3 runs to 13 residues. CDR3 coding DNA: TGTGCCTCGGGCGGGGCGTACTACTACGAGCAGTACTTC. This translates into CASGGAYYYEQYF.